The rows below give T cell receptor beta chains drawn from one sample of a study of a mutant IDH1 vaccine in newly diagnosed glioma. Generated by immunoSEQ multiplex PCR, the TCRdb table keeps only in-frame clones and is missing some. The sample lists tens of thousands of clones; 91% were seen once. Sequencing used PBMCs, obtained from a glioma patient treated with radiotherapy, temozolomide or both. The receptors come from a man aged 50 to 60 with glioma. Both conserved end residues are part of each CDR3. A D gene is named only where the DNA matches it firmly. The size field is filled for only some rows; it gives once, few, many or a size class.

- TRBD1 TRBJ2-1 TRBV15 CATSSDRGTYNEQFF TGTGCCACCAGCAGTGACAGGGGGACTTACAATGAGCAGTTCTTC
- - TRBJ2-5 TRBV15 CATSANTTEGQETQYF TGTGCCACCAGCGCGAACACAACGGAGGGCCAAGAGACCCAGTACTTC
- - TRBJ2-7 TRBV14 CASSHGLEQYF TGTGCCAGCAGCCACGGGTTGGAGCAGTACTTC
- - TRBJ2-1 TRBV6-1 CATKRNSGSTEQFF TGTGCCACAAAGCGGAATTCAGGGTCAACTGAGCAGTTCTTC
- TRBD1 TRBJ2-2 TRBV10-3 CAAGTGVTGELFF TGTGCCGCCGGGACAGGGGTTACCGGGGAGCTGTTTTTT
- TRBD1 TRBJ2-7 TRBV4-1 CASSQARDRPIEKQYF TGCGCCAGCAGCCAAGCCCGGGACAGGCCGATCGAAAAGCAGTACTTC
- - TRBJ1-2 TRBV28 CASRLNYGYTF TGTGCCAGCAGACTGAACTATGGCTACACCTTC
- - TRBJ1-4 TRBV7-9 CASSGGGEKLFF TGTGCCAGCAGCGGGGGCGGGGAAAAACTGTTTTTT
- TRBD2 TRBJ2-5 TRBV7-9 CASSLTSGGPQETQYF TGTGCCAGCAGCCTCACCAGCGGGGGCCCGCAAGAGACCCAGTACTTC
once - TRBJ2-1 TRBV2 CASSYGRGNYNEQFF TGTGCCAGCAGTTATGGGCGCGGGAATTACAATGAGCAGTTCTTC
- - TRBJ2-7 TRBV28 CASSFRGSGYEQYF TGTGCCAGCAGTTTTCGGGGGAGCGGCTACGAGCAGTACTTC
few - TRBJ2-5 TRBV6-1 CASSESGSVRETQYF TGTGCCAGCAGTGAATCAGGGTCCGTCAGAGAGACCCAGTACTTC
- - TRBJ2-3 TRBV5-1 CASSTRGQGTDTQYF TGCGCCAGCAGCACACGGGGGCAGGGCACAGATACGCAGTATTTT
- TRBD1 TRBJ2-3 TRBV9 CASSIGQGGDTQYF TGTGCCAGCAGCATTGGACAGGGAGGAGATACGCAGTATTTT
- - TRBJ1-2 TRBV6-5 CASSAKPPRGITF TGTGCCAGCAGTGCTAAACCCCCACGAGGGATCACCTTC
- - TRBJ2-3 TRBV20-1 CSPGGPDTQYF TGCAGCCCAGGCGGACCAGATACGCAGTATTTT
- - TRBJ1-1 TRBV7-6 CASSLAKGGEAFF TGTGCCAGCAGCTTAGCCAAGGGGGGCGAAGCTTTCTTT
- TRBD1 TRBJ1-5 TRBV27 CASSFRQGNQPQHF TGTGCCAGCAGTTTCCGACAGGGGAATCAGCCCCAGCATTTT